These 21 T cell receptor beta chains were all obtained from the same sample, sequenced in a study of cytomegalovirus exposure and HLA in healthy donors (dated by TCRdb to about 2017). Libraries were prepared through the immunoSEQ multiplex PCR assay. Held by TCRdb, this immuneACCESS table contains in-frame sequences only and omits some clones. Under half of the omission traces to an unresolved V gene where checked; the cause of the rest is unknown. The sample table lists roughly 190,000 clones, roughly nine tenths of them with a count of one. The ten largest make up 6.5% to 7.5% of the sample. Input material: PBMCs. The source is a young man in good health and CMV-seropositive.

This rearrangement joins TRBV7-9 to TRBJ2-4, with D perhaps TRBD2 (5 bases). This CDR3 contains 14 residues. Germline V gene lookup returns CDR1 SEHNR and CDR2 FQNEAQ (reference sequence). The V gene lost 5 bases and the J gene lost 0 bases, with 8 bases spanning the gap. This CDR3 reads CASSTGLAKNIQYF. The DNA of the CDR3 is TGTGCCAGCAGCACCGGACTAGCCAAAAACATTCAGTACTTC.

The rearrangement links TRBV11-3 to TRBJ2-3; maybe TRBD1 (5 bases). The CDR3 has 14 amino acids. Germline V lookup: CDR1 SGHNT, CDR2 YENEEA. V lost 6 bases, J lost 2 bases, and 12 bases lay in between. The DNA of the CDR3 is TGTGCCAGCAGTTTCCGACAGAACACAGATACGCAGTATTTT. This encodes CASSFRQNTDTQYF.

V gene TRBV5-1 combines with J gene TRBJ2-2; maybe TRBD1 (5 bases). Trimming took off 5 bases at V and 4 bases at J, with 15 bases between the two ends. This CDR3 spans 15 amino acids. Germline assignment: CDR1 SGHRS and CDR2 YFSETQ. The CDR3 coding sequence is TGCGCCAGCAGGATTCTAACAGGCGTCACCGGGGAGCTGTTTTTT. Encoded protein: CASRILTGVTGELFF.

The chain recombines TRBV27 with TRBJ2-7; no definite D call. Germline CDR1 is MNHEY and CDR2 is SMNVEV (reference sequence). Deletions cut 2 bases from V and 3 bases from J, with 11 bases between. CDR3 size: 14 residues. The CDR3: CASSLRSLLYEQYF. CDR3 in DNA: TGTGCCAGCAGTTTACGCTCCCTCCTCTACGAGCAGTACTTC.

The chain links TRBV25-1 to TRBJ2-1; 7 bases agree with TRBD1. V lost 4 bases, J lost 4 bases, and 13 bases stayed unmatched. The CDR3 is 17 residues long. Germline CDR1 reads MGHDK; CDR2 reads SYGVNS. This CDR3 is CASSAENRGSSYNEQFF. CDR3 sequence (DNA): TGTGCCAGCAGTGCCGAGAACAGGGGTAGTTCGTACAATGAGCAGTTCTTC.

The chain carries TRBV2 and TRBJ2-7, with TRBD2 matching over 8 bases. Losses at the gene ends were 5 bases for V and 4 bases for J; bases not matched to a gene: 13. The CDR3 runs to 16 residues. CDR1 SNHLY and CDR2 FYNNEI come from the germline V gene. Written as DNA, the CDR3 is TGTGCCAGCAGTTATGGGGGGATTAGCGGGGAATACGAGCAGTACTTC. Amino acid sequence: CASSYGGISGEYEQYF.

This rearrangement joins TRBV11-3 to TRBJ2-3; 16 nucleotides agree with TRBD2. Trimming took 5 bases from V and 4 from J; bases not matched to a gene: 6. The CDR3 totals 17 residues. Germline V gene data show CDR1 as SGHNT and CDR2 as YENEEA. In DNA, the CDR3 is TGTGCCAGCAGCCCGGGACTAGCGGGAGGGGGCGCAGATACGCAGTATTTT. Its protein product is CASSPGLAGGGADTQYF.

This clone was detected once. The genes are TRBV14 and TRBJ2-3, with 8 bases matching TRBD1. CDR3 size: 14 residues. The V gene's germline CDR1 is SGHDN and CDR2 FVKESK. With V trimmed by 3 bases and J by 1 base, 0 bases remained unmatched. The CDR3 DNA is TGTGCCAGCAGCCAGACAGGGGGCACAGATACGCAGTATTTT. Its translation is CASSQTGGTDTQYF.

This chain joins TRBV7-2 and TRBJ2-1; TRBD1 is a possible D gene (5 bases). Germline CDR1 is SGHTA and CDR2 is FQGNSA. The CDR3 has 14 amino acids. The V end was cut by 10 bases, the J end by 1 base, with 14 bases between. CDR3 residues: CATSGQGSYNEQFF. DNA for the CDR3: TGTGCCACTTCAGGGCAGGGTTCCTACAATGAGCAGTTCTTC.

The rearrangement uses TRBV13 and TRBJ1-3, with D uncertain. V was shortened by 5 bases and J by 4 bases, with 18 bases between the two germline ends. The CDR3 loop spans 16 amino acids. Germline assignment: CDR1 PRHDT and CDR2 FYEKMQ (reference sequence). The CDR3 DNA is TGTGCCAGCAGCCCCCCAGCGGGTACTTACGGAAACACCATATATTTT. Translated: CASSPPAGTYGNTIYF.

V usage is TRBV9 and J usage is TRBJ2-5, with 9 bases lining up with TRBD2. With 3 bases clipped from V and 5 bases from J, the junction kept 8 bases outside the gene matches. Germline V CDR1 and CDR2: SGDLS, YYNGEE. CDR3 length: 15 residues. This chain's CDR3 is CASSGSGGKRETQYF. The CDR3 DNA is TGTGCCAGCAGCGGTAGCGGGGGTAAGAGGGAGACCCAGTACTTC.

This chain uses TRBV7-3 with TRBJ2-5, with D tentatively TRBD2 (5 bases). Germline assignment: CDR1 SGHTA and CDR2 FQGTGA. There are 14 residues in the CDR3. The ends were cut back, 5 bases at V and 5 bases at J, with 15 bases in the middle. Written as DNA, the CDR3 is TGTGCCAGCAGCCCCAACGGGGAGAGGGAGACCCAGTACTTC. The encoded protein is CASSPNGERETQYF. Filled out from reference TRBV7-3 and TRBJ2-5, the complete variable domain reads GAGVSQTPSNKVTEKGKYVELRCDPISGHTALYWYRQSLGQGPEFLIYFQGTGAADDSGLPNDRFFAVRPEGSVSTLKIQRTERGDSAVYLCASSPNGERETQYFGPGTRLLVL.

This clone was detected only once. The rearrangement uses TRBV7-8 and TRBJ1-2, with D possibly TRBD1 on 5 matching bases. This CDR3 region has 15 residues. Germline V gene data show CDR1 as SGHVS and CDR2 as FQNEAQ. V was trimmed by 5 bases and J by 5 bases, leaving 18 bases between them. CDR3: CASSHQGPINYGYTF. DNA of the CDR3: TGTGCCAGCAGCCACCAGGGCCCCATAAATTATGGCTACACCTTC.

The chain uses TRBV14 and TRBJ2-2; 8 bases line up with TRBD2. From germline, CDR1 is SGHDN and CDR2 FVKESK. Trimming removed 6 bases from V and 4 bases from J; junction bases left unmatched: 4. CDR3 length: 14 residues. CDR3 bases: TGTGCCAGCAGGCCCAGCGGGGGCACCGGGGAGCTGTTTTTT. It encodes CASRPSGGTGELFF.

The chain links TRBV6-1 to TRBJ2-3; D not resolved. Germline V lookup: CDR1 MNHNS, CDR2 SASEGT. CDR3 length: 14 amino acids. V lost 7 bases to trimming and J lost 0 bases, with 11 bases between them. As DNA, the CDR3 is TGTGCCAGCATGCTTGACTCTAGCACAGATACGCAGTATTTT. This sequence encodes CASMLDSSTDTQYF.

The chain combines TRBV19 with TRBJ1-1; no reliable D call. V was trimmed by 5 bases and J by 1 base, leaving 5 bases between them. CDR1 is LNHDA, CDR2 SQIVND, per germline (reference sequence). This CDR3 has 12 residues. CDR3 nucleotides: TGTGCCAGTAGTCCACAGAACACTGAAGCTTTCTTT. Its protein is CASSPQNTEAFF.

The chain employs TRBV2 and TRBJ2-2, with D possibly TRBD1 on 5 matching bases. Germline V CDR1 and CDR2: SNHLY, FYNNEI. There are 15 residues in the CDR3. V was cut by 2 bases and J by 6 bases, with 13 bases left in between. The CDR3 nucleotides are TGTGCCAGCAGTGAATCCAGGGTAGGAGCCGGGGAGCTGTTTTTT. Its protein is CASSESRVGAGELFF.

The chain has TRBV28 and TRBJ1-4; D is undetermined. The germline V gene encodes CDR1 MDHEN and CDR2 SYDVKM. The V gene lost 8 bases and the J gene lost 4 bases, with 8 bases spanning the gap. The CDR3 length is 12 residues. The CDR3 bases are TGTGCCAGCCGATTGCGTAATGAAAAACTGTTTTTT. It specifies CASRLRNEKLFF.

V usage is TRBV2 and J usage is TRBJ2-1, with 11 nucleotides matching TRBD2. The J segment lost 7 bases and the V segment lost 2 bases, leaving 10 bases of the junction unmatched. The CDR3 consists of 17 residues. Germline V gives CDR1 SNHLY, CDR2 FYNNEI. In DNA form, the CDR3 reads TGTGCCAGCAGTGAAAAGGGGACGACTAGCGGGAATAATGAGCAGTTCTTC. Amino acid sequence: CASSEKGTTSGNNEQFF.

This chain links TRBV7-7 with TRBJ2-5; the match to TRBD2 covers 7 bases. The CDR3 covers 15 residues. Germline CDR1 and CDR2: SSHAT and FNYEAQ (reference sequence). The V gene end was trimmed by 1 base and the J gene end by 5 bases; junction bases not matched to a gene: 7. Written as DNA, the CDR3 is TGTGCCAGCAGCTTAGGAGCGGGGATGTGGGAGACCCAGTACTTC. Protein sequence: CASSLGAGMWETQYF. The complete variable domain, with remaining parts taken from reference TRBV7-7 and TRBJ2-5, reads GAGVSQSPRYKVTKRGQDVTLRCDPISSHATLYWYQQALGQGPEFLTYFNYEAQPDKSGLPSDRFSAERPEGSISTLTIQRTEQRDSAMYRCASSLGAGMWETQYFGPGTRLLVL.

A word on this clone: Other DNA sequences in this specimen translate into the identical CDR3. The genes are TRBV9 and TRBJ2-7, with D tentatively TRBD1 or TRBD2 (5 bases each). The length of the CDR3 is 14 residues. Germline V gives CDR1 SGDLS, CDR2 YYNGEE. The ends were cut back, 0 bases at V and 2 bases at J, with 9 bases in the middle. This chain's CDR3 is CASSVGGGTYEQYF. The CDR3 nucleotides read TGTGCCAGCAGCGTAGGTGGGGGTACCTACGAGCAGTACTTC.